This is a list of T cell receptor beta chains from one sample in a study of CD8+ T cells in alopecia areata. TCRdb's copy holds only in-frame clones and misses some; the assay was immunoSEQ multiplex PCR. The sample lists 200,000 to 250,000 clones; more than 45% were seen once. The source was CD4+ T cells sorted from blood, collected at week 4, from a patient treated with tofacitinib. These receptors were obtained from a human donor with alopecia areata. Both conserved end residues are part of each CDR3. The order of the fields is J gene, V gene, CDR3 protein.

>TRBJ2-7|TRBV5-6
CASSFARGEQYF
>TRBJ1-1|TRBV2
CASSEAQSTDEAFF
>TRBJ2-2|TRBV29-1
CSVVSGQVTGELFF
>TRBJ1-6|TRBV30
CAWKRQGNNSPLHF
>TRBJ1-6|TRBV27
CASTTGQGNSPLHF
>TRBJ2-1|TRBV7-2
CASSLAASGYYNEQFF
>TRBJ2-2|TRBV6-1
CASSGAPYTGELFF
>TRBJ1-1|TRBV9
CASSVDSWGTTEAFF
>TRBJ2-3|TRBV27
CASSRGLAGADTQYF
>TRBJ2-2|TRBV7-2
CASSFGQGWTGELFF
>TRBJ2-5|TRBV29-1
CSVGEAGKETQYF
>TRBJ1-1|TRBV10-3
CAISEGVNTEAFF
>TRBJ2-7|TRBV10-3
CAIRATVGRANSYEQYF
>TRBJ1-6|TRBV5-1
CASSLDVPSPLHF
>TRBJ2-5|TRBV25-1
CASSDQAGKETQYF
>TRBJ1-6|TRBV15
CATSRDGQGNSPLHF
>TRBJ2-7|TRBV6-5
CASSPEGGTYEQYF